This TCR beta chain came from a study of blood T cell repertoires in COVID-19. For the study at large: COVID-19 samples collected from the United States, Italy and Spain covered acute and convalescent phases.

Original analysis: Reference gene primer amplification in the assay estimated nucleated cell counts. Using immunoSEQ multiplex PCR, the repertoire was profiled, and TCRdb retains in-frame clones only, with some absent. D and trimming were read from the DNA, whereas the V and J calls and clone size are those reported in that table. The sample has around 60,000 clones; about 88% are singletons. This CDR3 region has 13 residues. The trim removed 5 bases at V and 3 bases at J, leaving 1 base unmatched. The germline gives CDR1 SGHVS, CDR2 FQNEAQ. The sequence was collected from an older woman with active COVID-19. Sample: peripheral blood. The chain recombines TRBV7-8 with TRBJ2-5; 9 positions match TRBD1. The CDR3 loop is CASSRDREETQYF. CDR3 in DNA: TGTGCCAGCAGCCGGGACAGGGAAGAGACCCAGTACTTC.